The 16 T cell receptor beta chains below were found in one sample sequenced in a study of radiation and T cells in renal cell carcinoma. Stated time point: baseline pretreatment blood. Treatment of the sample: 15 Gy SBRT to primary tumor, nephrectomy 4 weeks later. Here immunoSEQ multiplex PCR was the method, and the copy in TCRdb shows in-frame clones only, minus some. Here the sample spans 100,000 to 150,000 clones, 80% to 85% being singletons. The starting material was blood, obtained from a patient whose treatment included radiotherapy and nephrectomy. The receptors come from a woman in her fifties or sixties with renal cell carcinoma.

J is TRBJ2-7 and V is TRBV7-2; D may correspond to TRBD1 or TRBD2 (5 bases each). V was clipped by 2 bases and J by 4 bases, with 9 bases between them. The CDR3 covers 13 residues. Germline V gene lookup returns CDR1 SGHTA and CDR2 FQGNSA. CDR3 sequence (DNA): TGTGCCAGCAGCTTAAGAGGGGTTTACGAGCAGTACTTC. It is translated as CASSLRGVYEQYF.

The CDR3: CASSLDFGTGEAEAFF. In DNA form, the CDR3 reads TGTGCCAGCAGCTTGGATTTCGGGACCGGGGAGGCTGAAGCTTTCTTT. The V gene is TRBV5-8, the J gene TRBJ1-1, with D possibly matching TRBD1 (5 bases). Germline lookup yields CDR1 SGHTS and CDR2 YDEGEE. This CDR3 contains 16 residues. V lost 0 bases to trimming and J lost 6 bases, with 18 bases between them. The whole variable domain, remainder taken from reference TRBV5-8 and TRBJ1-1, is EAGVTQSPTHLIKTRGQQATLRCSPISGHTSVYWYQQALGLGLQFLLWYDEGEERNRGNFPPRFSGRQFPNYSSELNVNALELEDSALYLCASSLDFGTGEAEAFFGQGTRLTVV.

The chain is built from TRBV4-1 and TRBJ2-7; 9 positions agree with TRBD1. The V gene's germline CDR1 is MGHRA and CDR2 YSYEKL. The V and J ends lost 4 bases and 0 bases, in that order; junction bases with no gene match: 7. The CDR3 length is 16 residues. DNA for the CDR3: TGCGCCAGCAGCCGATCAACAGGGGGCAGCTCCTACGAGCAGTACTTC. Protein: CASSRSTGGSSYEQYF.

The rearrangement joins TRBV28 to TRBJ2-3, with TRBD2 as a possible D gene (5 bases). CDR1 and CDR2 from the germline V gene are MDHEN and SYDVKM. The CDR3 runs to 17 residues. V lost 3 bases and J 2 bases, leaving 18 bases between the germline ends. This CDR3 is CASSFFRASQFTDTQYF. The CDR3 nucleotides are TGTGCCAGCAGTTTTTTTCGGGCTAGCCAGTTCACAGATACGCAGTATTTT.

The chain combines TRBV5-6 with TRBJ1-3; a weak D match, TRBD1 (5 bases). The CDR3 extends over 15 amino acids. Trimming pared 0 bases from V and 1 base from J, leaving 8 bases between. Germline V gene lookup returns CDR1 SGHDT and CDR2 YYEEEE. The CDR3 reads CASSLATASGNTIYF. CDR3 sequence (DNA): TGTGCCAGCAGCTTGGCGACAGCTTCTGGAAACACCATATATTTT.

This chain joins TRBV7-6 and TRBJ1-1; D ambiguous. This CDR3 has 13 amino acids. Deletions cut 5 bases from V and 3 bases from J, with 10 bases between. In germline, CDR1 is SGHVS, CDR2 FNYEAQ. CDR3 region: CASSQELDTEAFF. The CDR3 DNA is TGTGCCAGCAGCCAGGAGCTTGACACTGAAGCTTTCTTT.

The chain links TRBV6-1 to TRBJ2-2; 8 bases are a match to TRBD1. V lost 11 bases to trimming and J lost 0 bases; unmatched junction nucleotides: 8. The CDR3 loop spans 15 amino acids. Germline V gene data show CDR1 as MNHNS and CDR2 as SASEGT. This chain's CDR3 is CAGYSGGANTGELFF. The CDR3 nucleotides are TGTGCCGGATACTCAGGGGGCGCGAACACCGGGGAGCTGTTTTTT.

V usage is TRBV10-3 and J usage is TRBJ2-1; 9 bases line up with TRBD2. Germline V gene lookup returns CDR1 ENHRY and CDR2 SYGVKD. The V and J ends lost 4 bases and 4 bases, in that order; junction bases with no gene match: 5. The CDR3 has 15 residues. CDR3 in amino acids: CAISVIAGVYNEQFF. CDR3 sequence (DNA): TGTGCCATCAGTGTAATAGCGGGGGTATACAATGAGCAGTTCTTC.

This rearrangement joins TRBV7-9 to TRBJ2-7; 15 nucleotides line up with TRBD2. The CDR3 runs to 18 residues. Germline CDR1 is SEHNR and CDR2 is FQNEAQ (reference sequence). With V trimmed by 7 bases and J by 4 bases, 14 bases remained unmatched. The CDR3, as DNA: TGTGCCAGCACCTCCAGGACTAGCGGGAGGGAGGGAGGATACGAGCAGTACTTC. Translating gives CASTSRTSGREGGYEQYF.

This sequence joins TRBV29-1 and TRBJ2-1; D possibly corresponds to TRBD1 (6 bases). Germline V gene lookup returns CDR1 SQVTM and CDR2 ANQGSEA. V was shortened by 8 bases and J by 4 bases, with 15 bases between the two germline ends. CDR3 length equals 13 residues. The CDR3 DNA follows: TGCAGCTTCACGCGGACAGCTTACAATGAGCAGTTCTTC. It yields the protein CSFTRTAYNEQFF.

This clone appeared once. The rearrangement joins TRBV28 to TRBJ2-7; 10 bases match TRBD2. The CDR3 has 16 amino acids. Losses at the gene ends were 1 base for V and 3 bases for J; bases not matched to a gene: 6. Germline assignment: CDR1 MDHEN and CDR2 SYDVKM. The CDR3 loop is CASSLFGLAGVYEQYF. CDR3 DNA: TGTGCCAGCAGTTTATTTGGTCTAGCGGGAGTCTACGAGCAGTACTTC. Filled out from reference TRBV28 and TRBJ2-7, the complete variable domain reads DVKVTQSSRYLVKRTGEKVFLECVQDMDHENMFWYRQDPGLGLRLIYFSYDVKMKEKGDIPEGYSVSREKKERFSLILESASTNQTSMYLCASSLFGLAGVYEQYFGPGTRLTVT.

The rearrangement links TRBV30 to TRBJ2-4, with TRBD2 matching over 7 bases. The CDR3 consists of 14 residues. Trimming removed 2 bases from V and 4 bases from J; junction bases left unmatched: 5. Germline assignment: CDR1 GTSNPN and CDR2 SVGIG (reference sequence). DNA of the CDR3: TGTGCCTGGAGTCCCTCGGGGGGAAAAAACATTCAGTACTTC. It specifies CAWSPSGGKNIQYF.

This clone occurred once. The chain recombines TRBV19 with TRBJ2-2, with 8 positions matching TRBD1. J gave up 1 base and V 8 bases, and 3 bases lay outside the gene matches. Germline V gene lookup returns CDR1 LNHDA and CDR2 SQIVND (reference sequence). The CDR3 is made up of 14 amino acids. CDR3 nucleotide sequence: TGTGCCAGTGTAACAGGGGGGAACACCGGGGAGCTGTTTTTT. Protein product: CASVTGGNTGELFF.

The chain has TRBV7-2 and TRBJ2-3; D gene ambiguous. The germline V gene has CDR1 SGHTA and CDR2 FQGNSA. CDR3 length equals 13 residues. V was cut by 1 base and J by 6 bases, with 8 bases left in between. The DNA for the CDR3 is TGTGCCAGCAGCTTAGTCAGATCGGATACGCAGTATTTT. Its protein is CASSLVRSDTQYF.

CDR3 sequence reads: CASSFSGATGASNQPQHF. DNA of the CDR3: TGTGCCAGCAGTTTTTCGGGAGCGACAGGGGCTAGCAATCAGCCCCAGCATTTT. The chain links TRBV27 to TRBJ1-5; the match to TRBD1 covers 8 bases. Looked up from germline, CDR1 is MNHEY and CDR2 is SMNVEV (reference sequence). Unmatched junction bases numbered 10, after V lost 3 bases and J lost 0 bases. The CDR3 extends over 18 amino acids.

The V gene is TRBV19, the J gene TRBJ1-3; D is undetermined. Between the trimmed V and J ends, which lost 5 bases and 8 bases, there was a span of 13 bases. Germline values: CDR1 LNHDA, CDR2 SQIVND (reference sequence). The CDR3 runs 13 residues. The CDR3, as DNA: TGTGCCAGTAGTCCCGAAGGGTCGGACACCATATATTTT. It translates to CASSPEGSDTIYF.